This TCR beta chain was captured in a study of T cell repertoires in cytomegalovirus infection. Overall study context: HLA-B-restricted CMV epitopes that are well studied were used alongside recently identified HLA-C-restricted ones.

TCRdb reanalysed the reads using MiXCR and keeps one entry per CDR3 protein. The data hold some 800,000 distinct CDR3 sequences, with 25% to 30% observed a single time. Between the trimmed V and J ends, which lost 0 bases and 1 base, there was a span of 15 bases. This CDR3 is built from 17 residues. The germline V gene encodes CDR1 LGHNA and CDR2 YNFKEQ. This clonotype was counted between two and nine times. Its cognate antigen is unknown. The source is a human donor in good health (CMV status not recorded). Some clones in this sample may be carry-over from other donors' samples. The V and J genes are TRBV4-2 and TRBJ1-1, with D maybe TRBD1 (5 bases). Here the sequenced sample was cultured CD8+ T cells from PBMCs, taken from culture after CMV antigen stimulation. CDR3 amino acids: CASSQDHRRGTNTEAFF. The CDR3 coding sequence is TGTGCCAGCAGCCAAGATCATCGCCGAGGGACGAACACTGAAGCTTTCTTT.